The source of this TCR beta chain is a study of T cells in Graves' hyperthyroidism and ophthalmopathy. Broader study findings: Most thyroid clonotypes with frequency above 0.001 were detected in blood.

Germline CDR1 SGHAT, CDR2 FQNNGV. CDR3 length: 16 amino acids. J was trimmed by 7 bases and V by 3 bases; bases with no gene match: 9. Uncontrolled infection, other autoimmune disease, pregnancy or lactation excluded patients. Many counts were recorded for this clonotype. Its specificity is not known. The source material, RNA transcripts, was used to amplify TCR beta CDR3 regions. RT-PCR in the first round (using the HTBI primer set) targeted the TCR CDR3. In TCRdb, the multiplex PCR reads were re-called with MiXCR into one record per CDR3 protein. The repertoire holds a few hundred thousand distinct CDR3 sequences, with less than 20% as singletons.

Material for sequencing was blood. The V gene is TRBV11-2, the J gene TRBJ2-4; 10 bases fit TRBD1. The origin of this receptor is a man younger than 30 with Graves' ophthalmopathy. CDR3: CASSFSEGTGVNIQYF. The CDR3 DNA reads TGTGCCAGCAGCTTTAGTGAAGGGACAGGGGTCAACATTCAGTACTTC.